The entry below describes one TCR beta chain. What it binds is unknown. The record originates from a study of cytomegalovirus exposure and HLA in healthy donors. Study-wide findings and caveats: Later work found most CMV-associated TCR beta chains apparently HLA-restricted. Associated with cytomegalovirus, according to the listing, were around 160 TCR beta chains.

Germline loops: CDR1 SGHTA, CDR2 FQGNSA. Trimming cost V 1 base and J 6 bases; bases outside gene matches: 4. This CDR3 spans 14 amino acids. It was healthy bone marrow donors who served as donors. 60 Vbeta and 13 Jbeta primers were used in PCR. Here immunoSEQ multiplex PCR was the method, and the copy in TCRdb shows in-frame clones only, minus some. The sample has 120,000 to 150,000 clones, 80% seen once. V gene TRBV7-2 combines with J gene TRBJ2-3; 7 positions match TRBD1. The sequence derives from a woman in her twenties or thirties in good health and CMV-seronegative. Sequencing used PBMCs. The DNA for the CDR3 is TGTGCCAGCAGCTTAGGGACAGGTATGGATACGCAGTATTTT. It is translated as CASSLGTGMDTQYF.